This T cell receptor beta chain was sequenced in a study of T cell repertoires in cytomegalovirus infection. Study-wide results and caveats: Totalled public TCR beta family frequency picked out people who carried CMV plus the relevant HLA.

This clonotype turned up a few times. The target antigen is unknown. The CDR3 loop spans 19 amino acids. From germline, CDR1 is KGHDR and CDR2 SFDVKD. V was clipped by 5 bases and J by 5 bases; unmatched bases: 13. TCRdb ran MiXCR on the reads and lists one entry per CDR3 protein. The sample lists approximately 390,000 distinct CDR3 sequences; roughly 36% were seen once. This chain connects TRBV24-1 to TRBJ2-1; 14 bases are shared with TRBD2. The TCR sequence derives from a human donor in good health (CMV status not recorded). Some clones in this sample may be carry-over from other donors' samples. The sequencing used cultured PBMCs, collected from culture after CMV antigen stimulation. The CDR3 DNA reads TGTGCCACCAGTGCCTGGGGACTAGCGGGAGTTAACGTAAACAATGAGCAGTTCTTC. Protein sequence: CATSAWGLAGVNVNNEQFF.